The present TCR beta chain was sequenced within a study of beta chain features in type 1 diabetes. A word on this clone: Its specificity is unknown.

cDNA synthesis used the whole RNA isolate, giving expressed TCRB sequences. Several million reads were obtained on average from naive, central memory and regulatory T cell samples. Repertoires were generated with immunoSEQ multiplex PCR, while TCRdb's copy carries only in-frame clones and drops some. Among around 250,000 clones, roughly 21% were seen once, and the ten largest hold around 0.029%. Overall study results and limits: TCRB rearrangement may or may not be influenced by HLA type; here this remained unresolved. More deletions and fewer insertions at VDJ junctions were found in patients with type 1 diabetes. Sequencing used cDNA, and cells with high TCR expression could therefore be over-represented. People with Type 1 diabetes carried modestly yet significantly shorter TCRB CDR3s in all four CD4+ subsets.

The CDR3 covers 14 residues. Germline assignment: CDR1 PRHDT and CDR2 FYEKMQ (reference sequence). V was clipped by 8 bases and J by 3 bases, with 16 bases between them. The sample was naive CD4+ T cells from blood. The gene calls are TRBV13 and TRBJ1-2; D remains ambiguous. This receptor was obtained from a woman aged 40-49 years with type 1 diabetes. The CDR3 sequence: CASSDLRGDYGYTF. The CDR3 nucleotides are TGTGCCAGCTCCGACCTCCGCGGGGACTATGGCTACACCTTC.